This T cell receptor beta chain comes out of a study of blood T cell repertoires in COVID-19. The authors' processing: Reference gene primer amplification in the assay estimated nucleated cell counts. Using immunoSEQ multiplex PCR, the repertoire was profiled, and TCRdb retains in-frame clones only, with some absent. V and J calls and clone size follow that table, whereas D and trimming were derived from the DNA. The table shows about 250,000 clones, with around 89% occurring only once. CDR1 and CDR2 (germline): KGHDR, SFDVKD. This CDR3 comprises 16 residues. The J segment lost 7 bases and the V segment lost 3 bases, leaving 6 bases of the junction unmatched.

The sequence came from a woman in her twenties or thirties with COVID-19, enrolled during active disease. Source material: peripheral blood. V gene TRBV24-1 combines with J gene TRBJ2-1, with 12 nucleotides matching TRBD1. The CDR3 loop reads CATSDNRDRGRNEQFF. The CDR3 DNA reads as TGTGCCACCAGTGATAACCGGGACAGGGGGCGGAATGAGCAGTTCTTC.